The subject of this entry is one TCR beta chain. Its target is unknown. After isolation, RNA underwent reverse transcription to generate cDNA as the sequencing template. The repertoire was sequenced with immunoSEQ multiplex PCR; TCRdb's copy has only in-frame clones and lacks some. This sample has 150,000 to 250,000 clones, with 58% found just once. Germline V lookup: CDR1 SGHRS, CDR2 YFSETQ. The V and J ends lost 2 bases and 5 bases respectively, with 16 bases between them. This CDR3 contains 15 residues. This sample is drawn from a study of CD8+ T cells in alopecia areata. Study-wide background: Treated patients took oral tofacitinib at 5 to 10 mg twice daily.

Indicated treatment: oral pan-JAK inhibitor, 5-10 mg twice daily. Findings and caveats of the study: With patients, TCR sharing proved less clear than in mice, a difference possibly related to HLA.

This material consisted of CD4+ T cells sorted from blood, taken at week 24, from a patient treated with tofacitinib. The chain has TRBV5-1 and TRBJ2-5; D perhaps matches TRBD2 (7 bases). The TCR comes from a human donor with alopecia areata. CDR3 nucleotides: TGCGCCAGCAGCTTTAACAGGGAGGGAGGGGAGACCCAGTACTTC. This codes for CASSFNREGGETQYF.